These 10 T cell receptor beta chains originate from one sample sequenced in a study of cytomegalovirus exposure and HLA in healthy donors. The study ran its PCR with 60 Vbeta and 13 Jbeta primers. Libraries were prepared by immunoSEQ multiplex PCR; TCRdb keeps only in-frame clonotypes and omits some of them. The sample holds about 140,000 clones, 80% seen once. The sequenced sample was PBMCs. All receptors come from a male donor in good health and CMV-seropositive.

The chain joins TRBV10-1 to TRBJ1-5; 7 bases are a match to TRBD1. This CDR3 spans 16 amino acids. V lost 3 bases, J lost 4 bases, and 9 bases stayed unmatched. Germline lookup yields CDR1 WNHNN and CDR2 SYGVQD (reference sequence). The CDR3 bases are TGCGCCAGCAGTGATCCGATGGCAGGGGGGAATCAGCCCCAGCATTTT. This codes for CASSDPMAGGNQPQHF.

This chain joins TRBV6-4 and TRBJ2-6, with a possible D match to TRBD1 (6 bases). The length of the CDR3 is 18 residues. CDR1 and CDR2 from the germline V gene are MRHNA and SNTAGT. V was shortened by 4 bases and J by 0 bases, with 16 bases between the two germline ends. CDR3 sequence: CASSASGHTPSGANVLTF. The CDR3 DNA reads TGTGCCAGCAGTGCGTCGGGACATACACCCTCTGGGGCCAACGTCCTGACTTTC.

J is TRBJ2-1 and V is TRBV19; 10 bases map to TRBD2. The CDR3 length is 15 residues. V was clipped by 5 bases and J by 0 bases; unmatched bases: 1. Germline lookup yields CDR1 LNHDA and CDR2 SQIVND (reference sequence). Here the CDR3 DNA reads TGTGCCAGTAGTGCTAGCGGGAGCTCCTACAATGAGCAGTTCTTC. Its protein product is CASSASGSSYNEQFF.

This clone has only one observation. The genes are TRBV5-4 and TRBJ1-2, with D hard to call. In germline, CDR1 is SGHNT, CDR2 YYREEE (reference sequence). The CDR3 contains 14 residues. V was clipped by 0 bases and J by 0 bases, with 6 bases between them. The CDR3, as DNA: TGTGCCAGCAGCTTGGCCGGTTCTAACTATGGCTACACCTTC. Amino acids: CASSLAGSNYGYTF.

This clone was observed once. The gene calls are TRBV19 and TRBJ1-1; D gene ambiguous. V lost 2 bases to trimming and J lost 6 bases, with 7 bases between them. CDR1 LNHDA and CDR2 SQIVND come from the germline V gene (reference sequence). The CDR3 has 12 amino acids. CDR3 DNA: TGTGCCAGTAGTATATCGGTTTCTGAAGCTTTCTTT. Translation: CASSISVSEAFF. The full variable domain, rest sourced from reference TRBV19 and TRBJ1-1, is DGGITQSPKYLFRKEGQNVTLSCEQNLNHDAMYWYRQDPGQGLRLIYYSQIVNDFQKGDIAEGYSVSREKKESFPLTVTSAQKNPTAFYLCASSISVSEAFFGQGTRLTVV.

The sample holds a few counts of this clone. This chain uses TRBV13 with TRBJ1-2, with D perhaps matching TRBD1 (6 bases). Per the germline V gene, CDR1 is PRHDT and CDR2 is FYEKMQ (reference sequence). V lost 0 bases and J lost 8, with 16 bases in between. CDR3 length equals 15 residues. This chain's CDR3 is CASSLGVIQGGGYTF. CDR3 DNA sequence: TGTGCCAGCAGCTTAGGTGTTATACAGGGCGGGGGCTACACCTTC.

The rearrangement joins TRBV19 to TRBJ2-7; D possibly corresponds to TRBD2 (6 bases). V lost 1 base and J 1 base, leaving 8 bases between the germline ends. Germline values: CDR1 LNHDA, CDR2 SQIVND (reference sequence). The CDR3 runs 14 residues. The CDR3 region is CASSIAGRSYEQYF. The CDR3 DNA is TGTGCCAGTAGTATAGCGGGGAGGTCCTACGAGCAGTACTTC.

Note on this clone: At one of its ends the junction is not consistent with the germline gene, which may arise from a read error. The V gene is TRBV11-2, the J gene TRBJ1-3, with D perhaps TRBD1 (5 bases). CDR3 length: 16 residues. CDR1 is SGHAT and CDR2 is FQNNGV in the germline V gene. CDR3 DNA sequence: TGTGCCAGCAGCTTAGTAGGACAAGCCTCTGGAAACATCATATATTTT. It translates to CASSLVGQASGNIIYF.

Here the CDR3 reads CASSIGERGYNEQFF. The CDR3 coding sequence is TGTGCCAGTAGTATAGGTGAGCGGGGTTACAATGAGCAGTTCTTC. V is TRBV19 and J is TRBJ2-1, with 7 bases identical to TRBD2. This CDR3 has 15 amino acids. V lost 1 base, J lost 4 bases, and 4 bases stayed unmatched. In germline, CDR1 is LNHDA, CDR2 SQIVND (reference sequence).

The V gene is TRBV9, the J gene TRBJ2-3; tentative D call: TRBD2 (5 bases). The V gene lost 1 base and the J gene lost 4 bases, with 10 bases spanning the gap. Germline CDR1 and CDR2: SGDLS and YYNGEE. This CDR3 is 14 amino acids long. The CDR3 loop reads CASSVSGSSDTQYF. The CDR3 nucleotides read TGTGCCAGCAGCGTAAGTGGGAGTTCAGATACGCAGTATTTT.